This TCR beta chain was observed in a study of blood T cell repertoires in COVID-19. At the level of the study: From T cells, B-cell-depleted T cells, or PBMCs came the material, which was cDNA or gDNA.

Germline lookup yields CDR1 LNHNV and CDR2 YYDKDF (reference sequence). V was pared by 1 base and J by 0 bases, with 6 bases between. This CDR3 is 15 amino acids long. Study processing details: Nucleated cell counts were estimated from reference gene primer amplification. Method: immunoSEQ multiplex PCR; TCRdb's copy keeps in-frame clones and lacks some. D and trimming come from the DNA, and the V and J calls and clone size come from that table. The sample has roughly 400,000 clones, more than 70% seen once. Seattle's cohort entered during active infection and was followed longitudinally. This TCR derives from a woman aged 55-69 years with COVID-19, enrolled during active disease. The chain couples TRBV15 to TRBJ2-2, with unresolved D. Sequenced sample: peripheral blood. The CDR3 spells CATSRGLTNTGELFF. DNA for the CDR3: TGTGCCACCAGCAGAGGACTGACGAACACCGGGGAGCTGTTTTTT.